Listed below are T cell receptor beta chains from one sample, sequenced in a study of blood T cells in healthy people across ages. TCRdb processed the 5' RACE reads anew with MiXCR; each CDR3 protein has one entry. In the table there are around 1,000,000 distinct CDR3 sequences, more than 30% of which are singletons. Sequenced input: blood. All receptors come from a man aged 18 to 29 in good health. The CDR3 runs from the conserved cysteine through the conserved F or W. Each record gives: V gene, J gene, clone size, D gene, CDR3 protein, CDR3 DNA. The D gene is left open where the match is weak. Where a row states a size, it is once, few, many or the class of an expanded clone; other rows omit it.

TRBV9	TRBJ2-5	once	TRBD2	CASSARSGGFYNEQYF	TGTGCCAGCAGCGCCCGTAGCGGGGGGTTCTACAATGAGCAGTACTTC
TRBV7-2	TRBJ2-4	NA	NA	CASSRGGGAKNIQYF	TGTGCCAGCAGCCGAGGGGGAGGGGCCAAAAACATTCAGTACTTC
TRBV10-3	TRBJ2-3	many	TRBD2	CAISATKSGGAKTDTQYF	TGTGCCATCAGCGCGACGAAAAGCGGGGGGGCCAAGACAGATACGCAGTATTTT
TRBV2	TRBJ2-3	NA	TRBD1	CASSEEGFNRGGTDTQYF	TGTGCCAGCAGTGAAGAGGGCTTTAACAGGGGCGGCACAGATACGCAGTATTTT
TRBV12-3/TRBV12-4	TRBJ2-2	NA	NA	CASSLAGGSGELFF	TGTGCCAGCAGTTTAGCTGGGGGCAGCGGGGAGCTGTTTTTT
TRBV19	TRBJ2-3	NA	NA	CASTNGASTDTQYF	TGTGCCAGTACCAACGGGGCTTCCACAGATACGCAGTATTTT
TRBV9	TRBJ2-5	few	NA	CASSVDAYQQYF	TGTGCCAGCAGCGTGGACGCGTATCAGCAGTACTTC
TRBV12-3/TRBV12-4	TRBJ2-3	many	NA	CASIPRVAEFSFTDTQYF	TGTGCCAGCATCCCCAGGGTAGCGGAATTTTCATTCACAGATACGCAGTATTTT
TRBV6-2/TRBV6-3	TRBJ2-7	NA	NA	CASSGGTTEGNEQYF	TGCGCCAGCAGTGGAGGGACCACAGAGGGCAATGAGCAGTACTTC
TRBV6-5	TRBJ2-5	few	NA	CASSSPPLQETQYF	TGTGCCAGCAGTTCCCCACCACTCCAAGAGACCCAGTACTTC